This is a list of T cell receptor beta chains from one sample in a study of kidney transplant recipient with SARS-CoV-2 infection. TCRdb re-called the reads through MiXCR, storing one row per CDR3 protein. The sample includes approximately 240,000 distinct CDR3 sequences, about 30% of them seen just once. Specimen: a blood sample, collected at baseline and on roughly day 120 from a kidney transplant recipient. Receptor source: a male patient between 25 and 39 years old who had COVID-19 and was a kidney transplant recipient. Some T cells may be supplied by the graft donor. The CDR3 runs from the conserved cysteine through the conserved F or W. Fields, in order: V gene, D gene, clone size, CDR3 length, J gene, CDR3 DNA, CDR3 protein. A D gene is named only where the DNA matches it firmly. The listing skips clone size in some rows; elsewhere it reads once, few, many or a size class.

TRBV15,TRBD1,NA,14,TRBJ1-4,TGTGCCACCAGCGGGGGGACAGGGATCGAAAAACTGTTTTTT,CATSGGTGIEKLFF
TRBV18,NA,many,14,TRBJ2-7,TGTGCCAGCTCACCACCGGGACACCCTATTGAGCAGTACTTC,CASSPPGHPIEQYF
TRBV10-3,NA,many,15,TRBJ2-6,TGTGCCATCAGTGACCAGACAGCTGGGGCCAACGTCCTGACTTTC,CAISDQTAGANVLTF
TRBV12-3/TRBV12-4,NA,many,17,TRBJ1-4,TGTGCCAGCAGTTTGAGGGGGGGAAGTTGGACTAATGAAAAACTGTTTTTT,CASSLRGGSWTNEKLFF
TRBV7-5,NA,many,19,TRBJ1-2,NA,CISVPEYGSEVGKTYGYTF
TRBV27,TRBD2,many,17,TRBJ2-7,TGTGCCAGCAGTTTGAGGGGTGCGGGAGGGCCTAACTACGAGCAGTACTTC,CASSLRGAGGPNYEQYF
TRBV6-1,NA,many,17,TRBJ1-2,TGTGCCAGCAGTCCAGTTTTGGAATGTAGAAAGACCTATGGCTACACCTTC,CASSPVLECRKTYGYTF
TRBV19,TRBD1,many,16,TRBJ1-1,TGTGCCAGTACCCCGAGGGACAGGGGACTGGACACTGAAGCTTTCTTT,CASTPRDRGLDTEAFF
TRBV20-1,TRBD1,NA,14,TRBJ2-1,TGCAGTGCTAGAGAGGACAGGGGTTACAATGAGCAGTTCTTC,CSAREDRGYNEQFF
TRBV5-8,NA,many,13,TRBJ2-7,TGTGCCTCGACGAACAGAATTAAATACGAGCAGTACTTC,CASTNRIKYEQYF
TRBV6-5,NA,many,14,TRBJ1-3,TGTGCCAGCATGAGCGCCATCTCTGGAAACACCATATATTTT,CASMSAISGNTIYF
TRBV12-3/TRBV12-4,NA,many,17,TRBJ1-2,TGTGCCAGCAGTGGAACCCACACAGCAGGAAAGACCTATGGCTACACCTTC,CASSGTHTAGKTYGYTF
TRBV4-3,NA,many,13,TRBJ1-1,TGCGCCAGCAGCCCTCCAGGGTCTAATGAAGCTTTCTTT,CASSPPGSNEAFF
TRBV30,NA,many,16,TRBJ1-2,TGTGCCTGGCTAGCCGAGCGTTATAGAAAGACCTATGGCTACACCTTC,CAWLAERYRKTYGYTF
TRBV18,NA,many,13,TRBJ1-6,TGTGCCAGCTCGGCCAAGGACAATTCACCCCTCCACTTT,CASSAKDNSPLHF
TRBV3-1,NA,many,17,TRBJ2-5,TGTGCCAGCAGCAAGGGGATTCCCATTTCTTTCTCTGAGACCCAGTACTTC,CASSKGIPISFSETQYF
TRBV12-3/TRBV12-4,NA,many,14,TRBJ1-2,TGTGCCAGCAGTTTAAGCCGGGGCAACTATGGCTACACCTTC,CASSLSRGNYGYTF
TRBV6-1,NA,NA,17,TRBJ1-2,TGTGCCAGCAGTAAACTGAACTCTATGCGAAAGACCTATGGCTGCACCTTC,CASSKLNSMRKTYGCTF
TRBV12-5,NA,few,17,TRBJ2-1,TGTGCTAGTGGTTTGGTACTCGGGCGGGGGCCATACAATGAGCAGTTCTTC,CASGLVLGRGPYNEQFF
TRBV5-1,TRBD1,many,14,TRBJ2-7,TGCGCCAGCAGTTCAGGGGACAGGCCCTACGAGCAGTACTTC,CASSSGDRPYEQYF
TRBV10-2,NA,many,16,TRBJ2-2,TGCGCCAGCAGTGAGTATGCGGGAAGAAGCACCGGGGAGCTGTTTTTT,CASSEYAGRSTGELFF
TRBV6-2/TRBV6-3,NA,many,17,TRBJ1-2,TGTGCCAGCAGTAGAGTGTCCTGCATCGGAAAGACCTATGGCTACACCTTC,CASSRVSCIGKTYGYTF
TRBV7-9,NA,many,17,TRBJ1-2,TGTGCCAGCAGCGCTAAAAGATACCATGGAAAGACCTATGGCTACACCTTC,CASSAKRYHGKTYGYTF
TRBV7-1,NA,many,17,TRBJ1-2,TGTGCCAGCAGCGAAGGTAGTCACGAGGGAAAGACCTATGGCTACACCTTC,CASSEGSHEGKTYGYTF
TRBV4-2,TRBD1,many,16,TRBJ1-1,TGTGCCAGCAGCCACCCTGGGACAGACATGAACACTGAAGCTTTCTTT,CASSHPGTDMNTEAFF
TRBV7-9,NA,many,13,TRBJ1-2,TGTGCCAGCAGCCTATGGGGAGGAAAGGGCTACACCTTC,CASSLWGGKGYTF
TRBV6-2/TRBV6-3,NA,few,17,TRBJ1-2,TGTGCCAGCAGTAAATCGATCTGCATCGGAAAGACCTATGGCTACACCTTC,CASSKSICIGKTYGYTF
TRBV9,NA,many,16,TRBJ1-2,TGTGCCATCAAAAACTGGTACTCAAGAAAGACCTATGGCTACACCTTC,CAIKNWYSRKTYGYTF